The text below deals with one TCR beta chain. Its antigen is still unknown. These data originate in a study of cytomegalovirus exposure and HLA in healthy donors. Study findings and constraints: According to the study, around 150 TCR beta chains were cytomegalovirus-associated. A later analysis reported that several of the most significant clusters appeared to be linked to common viral pathogens, among them Epstein-Barr virus.

Unmatched junction bases numbered 3, after V lost 1 base and J lost 0 bases. CDR1 and CDR2 from the germline V gene are SGHAT and FQNNGV. The CDR3 totals 16 residues. The PCR employed 60 Vbeta primers together with 13 Jbeta primers. Assay: immunoSEQ multiplex PCR; the TCRdb copy retains only in-frame clones and omits some. The repertoire has 75,000 to 95,000 clones, 50% to 75% of them found once; the top ten carry around 4.2%. The TCR originated in a young man in good health and CMV-seronegative. Material for sequencing was PBMCs. The gene calls are TRBV11-2 and TRBJ1-5; TRBD1 matches 7 bases. For the CDR3, the DNA is TGTGCCAGCAGCTTAGCAGGGGGGAGTAGCAATCAGCCCCAGCATTTT. Translating it yields CASSLAGGSSNQPQHF.